The TCR beta chain under discussion was sequenced for a study of control samples from healthy donors and cancer patients. Sequenced by immunoSEQ multiplex PCR; TCRdb stores in-frame clones only, minus some. The profile shows 70,000 to 75,000 clones, approximately 89% of them singletons. Sequencing was done on a sample of PBMCs. The receptor's source is a man between 60 and 70 years old with lung cancer.

CDR3 coding DNA: TGTGCCACCAGTGACGGGGAAGGGAGGCATGAGCAGTTCTTC. It encodes CATSDGEGRHEQFF. The V and J genes are TRBV24-1 and TRBJ2-1; tentative D call: TRBD2 (6 bases). From germline, CDR1 is KGHDR and CDR2 SFDVKD. The CDR3 length is 14 residues. The V gene lost 4 bases and the J gene lost 8 bases, with 14 bases spanning the gap.